A single TCR beta chain is shown here with its context. The data originate from a study of cytomegalovirus exposure and HLA in healthy donors. PCR employed 60 Vbeta and 13 Jbeta primers. Only in-frame clones appear in the TCRdb table, and some are missing; sequencing was by immunoSEQ multiplex PCR. The sample has approximately 180,000 clones, 81% seen once. Germline CDR1 is SGHRS and CDR2 is YFSETQ. The junction had 1 base not matched to a gene; V was cut back by 0 bases and J by 7 bases. The CDR3 has 13 residues. The chain joins TRBV5-1 to TRBJ2-1, with TRBD2 identical over 7 bases. The sequence came from a man between 18 and 35 years old in good health and CMV-seronegative. The source material was PBMCs. CDR3 amino acids: CASSLGAGNEQFF. CDR3 in DNA: TGCGCCAGCAGCTTGGGAGCGGGGAATGAGCAGTTCTTC.